This entry is about one TCR beta chain. The sample originates from a study of blood T cell repertoires in COVID-19. The overall study: COVID-19 samples from acute and convalescent phases originated in the United States, Italy and Spain. Sources were T cells, B-cell-depleted T cells, or PBMCs; the material itself was cDNA or gDNA.

Germline CDR1 and CDR2: SGHTA and FQGNSA. V was pared by 1 base and J by 4 bases, with 5 bases between. This CDR3 is built from 12 residues. In the authors' methods: Using reference gene primer amplification, nucleated cell counts were estimated. Clones were sequenced by immunoSEQ multiplex PCR, and TCRdb holds only the in-frame ones, with some missing. The V and J calls and clone size come from that table; D and trimming were worked out from the DNA. The data hold roughly 150,000 clones, with roughly nine tenths observed a single time. This TCR was recovered from a woman aged 65 to 85 with acute or convalescent COVID-19. Sequencing was carried out using peripheral blood. V and J are TRBV7-2 and TRBJ2-7, with D unclear. The CDR3 reads CASSLDWYEQYF. The CDR3 DNA reads as TGTGCCAGCAGCTTAGACTGGTACGAGCAGTACTTC.